The 27 T cell receptor beta chains listed next were all sequenced from one sample in a study of blood T cell repertoires in COVID-19. The data were produced by immunoSEQ multiplex PCR, yet TCRdb's version contains in-frame clones alone and is incomplete. The table records 180,000 or so clones, roughly 78% of them present only once. Sequenced sample: peripheral blood. Receptor source: a woman of 80 years or more with active or convalescent COVID-19.

A remark on this clone: This sample includes further DNA sequences coding for the same CDR3. The CDR3 protein is CASSLVAGGYGYTF. CDR3 in DNA: TGCGCCAGCAGCTTGGTCGCAGGGGGCTATGGCTACACCTTC. This chain links TRBV5-1 with TRBJ1-2, with 7 positions matching TRBD1. The CDR3 consists of 14 residues. V was pared by 0 bases and J by 4 bases, with 3 bases of the junction left unmatched. The germline gives CDR1 SGHRS, CDR2 YFSETQ.

The rearrangement uses TRBV19 and TRBJ2-1, with D maybe TRBD2 (7 bases). V lost 3 bases to trimming and J lost 7 bases, with 16 bases between them. The CDR3 runs 15 residues. Germline assignment: CDR1 LNHDA and CDR2 SQIVND (reference sequence). CDR3 region: CASSMGWGGRNEQFF. In DNA form, the CDR3 reads TGTGCCAGTAGTATGGGTTGGGGGGGCCGAAATGAGCAGTTCTTC. Drawing the rest from reference TRBV19 and TRBJ2-1, the complete variable domain is DGGITQSPKYLFRKEGQNVTLSCEQNLNHDAMYWYRQDPGQGLRLIYYSQIVNDFQKGDIAEGYSVSREKKESFPLTVTSAQKNPTAFYLCASSMGWGGRNEQFFGPGTRLTVL.

The chain uses TRBV5-5 and TRBJ1-5, with 7 positions matching TRBD1. Germline-derived CDR1 and CDR2 are SGHKS and YYEKEE (reference sequence). With V trimmed by 0 bases and J by 1 base, 1 base remained unmatched. The CDR3 consists of 15 residues. CDR3 amino acids: CASSLVGGSNQPQHF. CDR3 nucleotides: TGTGCCAGCAGCTTGGTAGGGGGCAGCAATCAGCCCCAGCATTTT.

The V call is TRBV4-2, the J call TRBJ1-6; TRBD1 aligns across 7 bases. Germline V lookup: CDR1 LGHNA, CDR2 YNFKEQ. V lost 3 bases, J lost 6 bases, and 5 bases stayed unmatched. The CDR3 has 15 residues. The CDR3 spells CASSQGQTFNSPLHF. The CDR3 nucleotides read TGTGCCAGCAGCCAGGGACAGACCTTTAATTCACCCCTCCACTTT.

The V and J genes are TRBV10-3 and TRBJ2-7, with TRBD1 matching 8 bases. CDR1 and CDR2 (germline): ENHRY, SYGVKD. With 0 bases clipped from V and 1 base from J, the junction kept 8 bases outside the gene matches. This CDR3 region has 17 residues. CDR3 protein: CAISESRARQGSYEQYF. CDR3 in DNA: TGTGCCATCAGTGAGTCCAGGGCGCGACAGGGGTCCTACGAGCAGTACTTC.

The chain employs TRBV28 and TRBJ1-1; tentative D call: TRBD1 (6 bases). CDR3 length: 17 residues. V was clipped by 1 base and J by 0 bases, with 15 bases between them. CDR1 MDHEN and CDR2 SYDVKM come from the germline V gene. CDR3 coding DNA: TGTGCCAGCAGTTTATTAGGGGGGGGACTCTTGAACACTGAAGCTTTCTTT. Translated: CASSLLGGGLLNTEAFF.

The CDR3, as DNA: TGTGCCAGCGGGGCTAATTCACCCCTCCACTTT. It encodes CASGANSPLHF. The chain uses TRBV6-5 and TRBJ1-6; TRBD1 might be the D (5 bases). The CDR3 contains 11 residues. V was shortened by 8 bases and J by 6 bases, with 5 bases between the two germline ends. The germline V gene encodes CDR1 MNHEY and CDR2 SVGAGI.

This sequence joins TRBV3-1 (or the pseudogene TRBV3-2) and TRBJ1-4; D is ambiguous. Between the trimmed V and J ends, which lost 2 bases and 8 bases, there was a span of 3 bases. This CDR3 is built from 11 residues. CDR1 and CDR2 (germline): LGHDT, YNNKEL (reference sequence). The CDR3: CASSQLEKLFF. The CDR3 DNA sequence: TGTGCCAGCAGCCAACTCGAAAAACTGTTTTTT.

The rearrangement joins TRBV19 to TRBJ1-4, with unresolved D. The V end lost 8 bases, the J end lost 8 bases, and 12 bases lay between the germline ends. The CDR3 totals 12 residues. Germline loops: CDR1 LNHDA, CDR2 SQIVND (reference sequence). The CDR3 is CASGWEWEKLFF. As DNA, the CDR3 is TGTGCCAGTGGCTGGGAGTGGGAAAAACTGTTTTTT. The variable domain in full, with the rest retrieved from reference TRBV19 and TRBJ1-4, is DGGITQSPKYLFRKEGQNVTLSCEQNLNHDAMYWYRQDPGQGLRLIYYSQIVNDFQKGDIAEGYSVSREKKESFPLTVTSAQKNPTAFYLCASGWEWEKLFFGSGTQLSVL.

V gene TRBV7-2 combines with J gene TRBJ1-2, with a possible D match to TRBD1 (6 bases). V lost 5 bases, J lost 8 bases, and 18 bases lay in between. There are 14 residues in the CDR3. Germline loops: CDR1 SGHTA, CDR2 FQGNSA. CDR3: CASSKTLTGGGYTF. CDR3 nucleotide sequence: TGTGCCAGCAGCAAAACATTAACGGGGGGCGGCTACACCTTC.

The chain carries TRBV5-1 and TRBJ2-7; possible D gene TRBD1, 6 bases. Per the germline V gene, CDR1 is SGHRS and CDR2 is YFSETQ. The V gene lost 4 bases and the J gene lost 1 base, with 12 bases spanning the gap. The CDR3 is 14 residues long. The CDR3 loop reads CASSAYRDSYEQYF. CDR3 coding DNA: TGCGCCAGCAGCGCGTACAGGGATTCCTACGAGCAGTACTTC.

The chain employs TRBV19 and TRBJ1-2, with D possibly being TRBD1 (6 bases). This CDR3 region has 12 residues. Germline-derived CDR1 and CDR2 are LNHDA and SQIVND (reference sequence). V gave up 5 bases and J gave up 10 bases, with 14 bases separating them. The CDR3 spells CASSSAGDTYTF. As DNA, the CDR3 is TGTGCCAGTAGTTCCGCAGGGGACACCTACACCTTC. Filled out from reference TRBV19 and TRBJ1-2, the complete variable domain reads DGGITQSPKYLFRKEGQNVTLSCEQNLNHDAMYWYRQDPGQGLRLIYYSQIVNDFQKGDIAEGYSVSREKKESFPLTVTSAQKNPTAFYLCASSSAGDTYTFGSGTRLTVV.

This rearrangement joins TRBV2 to TRBJ2-1; weak D call: TRBD2 (6 bases). With 0 bases removed from V and 5 bases from J, the gap between germline ends came to 14 bases. In germline, CDR1 is SNHLY, CDR2 FYNNEI. The CDR3 runs to 16 residues. The CDR3 loop reads CASSEAEWGGNNEQFF. CDR3 nucleotide sequence: TGTGCCAGCAGTGAAGCGGAGTGGGGCGGGAACAATGAGCAGTTCTTC.

The chain joins TRBV28 to TRBJ1-4; possibly TRBD1 for D (5 bases). Between the trimmed V and J ends, which lost 8 bases and 4 bases, there was a span of 14 bases. The CDR3 is 14 residues long. Looked up from germline, CDR1 is MDHEN and CDR2 is SYDVKM. CDR3 residues: CASLEGASNEKLFF. CDR3 DNA: TGTGCCAGCCTAGAAGGGGCCAGTAATGAAAAACTGTTTTTT. Full variable domain (remainder filled in from reference TRBV28 and TRBJ1-4): DVKVTQSSRYLVKRTGEKVFLECVQDMDHENMFWYRQDPGLGLRLIYFSYDVKMKEKGDIPEGYSVSREKKERFSLILESASTNQTSMYLCASLEGASNEKLFFGSGTQLSVL.

The chain recombines TRBV7-3 with TRBJ1-6; D not resolved. This CDR3 contains 14 residues. V shed 1 base and J shed 6 bases, with 7 bases lying between them. CDR1 SGHTA and CDR2 FQGTGA come from the germline V gene. The CDR3 region is CASSLIGSNSPLHF. For the CDR3, the DNA is TGTGCCAGCAGCTTAATAGGGAGTAATTCACCCCTCCACTTT.

The chain has TRBV6-5 and TRBJ2-2, with TRBD1 matching 7 bases. The CDR3 is made up of 15 amino acids. Germline V gene lookup returns CDR1 MNHEY and CDR2 SVGAGI. The ends lost 6 bases at V and 1 base at J; junction bases unmatched: 5. Here the CDR3 DNA reads TGTGCCAGCAGAGTAACAGGGGTGAACACCGGGGAGCTGTTTTTT. It encodes CASRVTGVNTGELFF.

This chain joins TRBV7-9 and TRBJ1-4, with D maybe TRBD1 (5 bases). Per germline, CDR1 SEHNR and CDR2 FQNEAQ (reference sequence). V gave up 4 bases and J gave up 8 bases, with 8 bases separating them. The CDR3 is 12 amino acids. Here the CDR3 reads CASSWDWEKLFF. CDR3 in DNA: TGTGCCAGCAGCTGGGACTGGGAAAAACTGTTTTTT.

The chain recombines TRBV9 with TRBJ2-5; D remains unclear. CDR1 is SGDLS, CDR2 YYNGEE, per germline. V was shortened by 0 bases and J by 4 bases, with 16 bases between the two germline ends. This CDR3 spans 16 amino acids. The CDR3, as DNA: TGTGCCAGCAGCGTAGGCTCCGGGTTTACGGGAGAGACCCAGTACTTC. Translating gives CASSVGSGFTGETQYF.

The count of this clone is one. The rearrangement joins TRBV18 to TRBJ2-1; 12 bases agree with TRBD2. The junction had 23 bases not matched to a gene; V was cut back by 2 bases and J by 6 bases. Germline loops: CDR1 KGHSH, CDR2 LQKENI. This CDR3 spans 22 amino acids. The CDR3 here is CASSPRITSGGTASNRGNEQFF. Written as DNA, the CDR3 is TGTGCCAGCTCACCAAGGATCACTAGCGGGGGGACCGCATCTAACAGAGGCAATGAGCAGTTCTTC.

Only one count was recorded for this clone. The chain has TRBV5-4 and TRBJ2-6; D is possibly TRBD2 (6 bases). Trimming took off 0 bases at V and 4 bases at J, with 8 bases between the two ends. CDR1 is SGHNT, CDR2 YYREEE, per germline (reference sequence). This CDR3 has 15 amino acids. The chain's CDR3 is CASSLAGEGANVLTF. The DNA of the CDR3 is TGTGCCAGCAGCTTGGCGGGGGAAGGGGCCAACGTCCTGACTTTC.

CDR3 DNA: TGTGCCAGCAGCCTAAGGTGGGGCGGGGCCGACGAGCAGTACTTC. Encoded protein: CASSLRWGGADEQYF. The chain combines TRBV7-2 with TRBJ2-7; D perhaps matches TRBD2 (6 bases). V was clipped by 5 bases and J by 5 bases, with 19 bases between them. Germline CDR1 is SGHTA and CDR2 is FQGNSA. This CDR3 is built from 15 residues.

The V gene is TRBV6-2 or TRBV6-3, the J gene TRBJ2-7, with TRBD2 matching over 7 bases. V lost 0 bases and J lost 3; bases outside the gene matches: 5. The V gene's germline CDR1 is MNHEY and CDR2 SVGEGT. This CDR3 comprises 15 residues. The CDR3: CASSYSLRGNYEQYF. The CDR3 coding sequence is TGTGCCAGCAGTTACTCGTTGCGGGGGAACTACGAGCAGTACTTC.

The chain combines TRBV4-2 with TRBJ1-2, with 8 bases that match TRBD1. Germline lookup yields CDR1 LGHNA and CDR2 YNFKEQ. The J segment lost 7 bases and the V segment lost 2 bases, leaving 9 bases of the junction unmatched. This CDR3 has 15 amino acids. This CDR3 is CASSQPTGGTSGYTF. The CDR3 DNA is TGTGCCAGCAGCCAACCAACAGGGGGAACCTCTGGCTACACCTTC.

J is TRBJ2-6 and V is TRBV5-4, with TRBD2 matching over 16 bases. Germline lookup yields CDR1 SGHNT and CDR2 YYREEE (reference sequence). The CDR3 runs to 19 residues. Losses at the gene ends were 4 bases for V and 4 bases for J; bases not matched to a gene: 8. CDR3 DNA: TGTGCCAGCAGCGTGGGACTAGCGGGGGGGCGGTCAGGGGCCAACGTCCTGACTTTC. Its translation is CASSVGLAGGRSGANVLTF.

This clone was picked up a small number of times. The chain couples TRBV5-1 to TRBJ2-5, with D unresolved. CDR1 and CDR2 (germline): SGHRS, YFSETQ. The ends were cut back, 0 bases at V and 0 bases at J, with 6 bases in the middle. This CDR3 region has 14 residues. CDR3: CASSLVADQETQYF. DNA for the CDR3: TGCGCCAGCAGCTTGGTGGCGGACCAAGAGACCCAGTACTTC. Full variable domain (missing parts from reference TRBV5-1 and TRBJ2-5): KAGVTQTPRYLIKTRGQQVTLSCSPISGHRSVSWYQQTPGQGLQFLFEYFSETQRNKGNFPGRFSGRQFSNSRSEMNVSTLELGDSALYLCASSLVADQETQYFGPGTRLLVL.

This clone was counted once. J is TRBJ1-5 and V is TRBV19; TRBD1 matches at 9 bases. Germline CDR1 LNHDA, CDR2 SQIVND (reference sequence). Unmatched junction bases numbered 10, after V lost 1 base and J lost 6 bases. The CDR3 runs to 17 residues. CDR3 coding DNA: TGTGCCAGTAGTATAGCCGGCGGACAGGGGTATGGTCAGCCCCAGCATTTT. This codes for CASSIAGGQGYGQPQHF.

The chain recombines TRBV6-5 with TRBJ1-2; D is unclear. Trimming cost V 5 bases and J 4 bases, with 14 bases left between them. Germline V gene sequence: CDR1 MNHEY, CDR2 SVGAGI. The CDR3 consists of 14 residues. The CDR3 is CASSSDVRAYGYTF. As DNA, the CDR3 is TGTGCCAGCAGTAGCGACGTCCGTGCCTATGGCTACACCTTC.